This TCR beta chain was sequenced for a study of cytomegalovirus exposure and HLA in healthy donors. The overall study: Clustering assigned about 76% of the approximately 400 genotyped donors to the Caucasian-associated ancestry cluster.

About this clone: Its antigen is undetermined.

Study conclusions and caveats: Some highly shared sequence variants likely arose as a pipeline artifact.

CDR1 and CDR2 from the germline V gene are MNHNS and SASEGT. CDR3 length equals 13 residues. Deletions cut 6 bases from V and 1 base from J, with 9 bases between. The primer mix had 60 Vbeta and 13 Jbeta primers. Measured with immunoSEQ multiplex PCR; TCRdb has only the in-frame clones, and not every one. The sample lists 200,000 or so clones, 78% occurring once. Sample: PBMCs. This clonotype was sampled from a woman aged 25 to 39 in good health and CMV-seropositive. The chain uses TRBV6-1 and TRBJ1-1; D is unresolved. DNA of the CDR3: TGTGCCAGCAGGAGGAATACGAACACTGAAGCTTTCTTT. It is translated as CASRRNTNTEAFF.